This is a list of T cell receptor beta chains from one sample in a study of chemoradiotherapy in HPV16-positive cancers. Repertoires were generated with immunoSEQ multiplex PCR, while TCRdb's copy carries only in-frame clones and drops some. The repertoire has 29,000 or so clones, around 90% of them found once; the top ten carry about 20%. The specimen comprised blood, sampled from a patient who underwent chemoradiotherapy. The receptor set was obtained from a human donor with HPV-associated anogenital cancer. Both conserved end residues are part of each CDR3. The D gene is left open where the match is weak. Not every row has a clone size; where given, it reads once, few, many or a size class.

CDR3 DNA,CDR3 protein,V gene,D gene,clone size,J gene
TGTGCCAGCAGCCCATACGGAGTGGGTGTCGAAACTTCTGGAAACACCATATATTTT,CASSPYGVGVETSGNTIYF,TRBV5-5,-,-,TRBJ1-3
TGTGCCAGCAGCCAATTAGGGAAGAACACTGAAGCTTTCTTT,CASSQLGKNTEAFF,TRBV4-2,-,-,TRBJ1-1
TGTGCCACCAGCAGAGATCTAGCGGCCTACGAGCAGTACTTC,CATSRDLAAYEQYF,TRBV15,TRBD2,-,TRBJ2-7
TGTGCCAGCAGAACCGGGACAGGGAGTTTTCGGGACACTGAAGCTTTCTTT,CASRTGTGSFRDTEAFF,TRBV9,TRBD1,-,TRBJ1-1
TGTGCCAGCAGGTCCTCGGTGTCCAATGAGCAGTTCTTC,CASRSSVSNEQFF,TRBV11-3,-,-,TRBJ2-1
TGTGCCAGCAGCGAGGTCAGTACCGACCACTATGGCTACACCTTC,CASSEVSTDHYGYTF,TRBV7-9,-,-,TRBJ1-2
TGTGCCAGCAGCCACCGTGGGGGAGGGGGTTCCTCTTATGGCTACACCTTC,CASSHRGGGGSSYGYTF,TRBV4-2,-,-,TRBJ1-2
TGTGCCAGCAGTTACCCGACCGGCGAGCAGTACTTC,CASSYPTGEQYF,TRBV6-5,-,-,TRBJ2-7
TGTGCCAGCAGCTTCAGACTAGCCGCGAACACCGGGGAGCTGTTTTTT,CASSFRLAANTGELFF,TRBV5-6,TRBD2,-,TRBJ2-2
TGTGCCAGCAGCTTAGGAGTGGGGGAACAGCCCCAGCATTTT,CASSLGVGEQPQHF,TRBV11-2,-,-,TRBJ1-5
TGTGCCAGCAGCATTTCCGGGACACACACCGGGGAGCTGTTTTTT,CASSISGTHTGELFF,TRBV27,-,-,TRBJ2-2
TGTGCCATCAGTGAGTCGGTCCGGGCACACGAAGCTTTCTTT,CAISESVRAHEAFF,TRBV10-3,-,-,TRBJ1-1
TGTGCCAGCAGCTTAGCCCGGGGGCGCCACAATGAGCAGTTCTTC,CASSLARGRHNEQFF,TRBV7-2,-,-,TRBJ2-1
TGTGCCAGCAGTGCCCAATTCCTAGCGGGGGAAGATAGGAACATTCAGTACTTC,CASSAQFLAGEDRNIQYF,TRBV6-1,TRBD2,once,TRBJ2-4
TGTGCCACCCCGCGGAGGCTAATTGACTTC,CATPRRLIDF,TRBV6-1,-,-,TRBJ2-7
TGTGCCAGCAGCTCCAGTGCCCGGGGCACCAACTTTGACTACACCTTC,CASSSSARGTNFDYTF,TRBV5-5,-,-,TRBJ1-2
TGTGCCAGCAATAGGCCAGGGCGGAACACTGAAGCTTTCTTT,CASNRPGRNTEAFF,TRBV6-6,-,-,TRBJ1-1
TGTGCCTGGAGCGGCGTTAGGGATGGCTACACCTTC,CAWSGVRDGYTF,TRBV30,-,few,TRBJ1-2
TGTGCCAGCAGTCCGACAGGGGCTGAAGCTTTCTTT,CASSPTGAEAFF,TRBV2,TRBD1,-,TRBJ1-1
TGTGCCAGCAGCTTGGTTGGGGGGACCGGGGAGCTGTTTTTT,CASSLVGGTGELFF,TRBV5-4,-,-,TRBJ2-2
TGTGCCTGGACCGAGGGACAGGGGACTGAAGCTTTCTTT,CAWTEGQGTEAFF,TRBV30,TRBD1,-,TRBJ1-1
TGTGCCAGCAGTTCCCCGGGACAGGGTTACACCGGGGAGCTGTTTTTT,CASSSPGQGYTGELFF,TRBV27,TRBD1,-,TRBJ2-2
TGTGCCAGCAGCCGGGACGGGTCCTACGAGCAGTACTTC,CASSRDGSYEQYF,TRBV7-6,-,once,TRBJ2-7
TGTGCCAGCAGTTATAGCGGGATGAGAAGCAATGAGCAGTTCTTC,CASSYSGMRSNEQFF,TRBV6-5,TRBD2,-,TRBJ2-1
TGTGCCAGCAGCAGACAGGGGGCTAACTACAATGAGCAGTTCTTC,CASSRQGANYNEQFF,TRBV5-4,TRBD1,-,TRBJ2-1
TGTGCCAGCAGCCAACAAGCGGGGCTGACGGGCTACACCTTC,CASSQQAGLTGYTF,TRBV16,-,few,TRBJ1-2
TGTGCCAGCAGCTTAGAGCAGACCGCGAACACCGGGGAGCTGTTTTTT,CASSLEQTANTGELFF,TRBV7-2,-,-,TRBJ2-2
TGTGCCATTCGAGGGGACAAGAACTATGGCTACACCTTC,CAIRGDKNYGYTF,TRBV6-6,-,-,TRBJ1-2
TGTGCCATCAGTCAGGGGGGGGGCCGCACAGATACGCAGTATTTT,CAISQGGGRTDTQYF,TRBV10-3,-,-,TRBJ2-3
TGCGCCAGCAGTCACGTATCTCGGACAGGGCTCGATGAGCAGTTCTTC,CASSHVSRTGLDEQFF,TRBV23-1,TRBD1,-,TRBJ2-1
TGCGCCAGCAGTTTCCAAGGCCTAGGCTACGAGCAGTACTTC,CASSFQGLGYEQYF,TRBV5-1,-,-,TRBJ2-7
TGTGCCAGCAGCGCAGGGGGCTCTGGAAACACCATATATTTT,CASSAGGSGNTIYF,TRBV9,TRBD1,-,TRBJ1-3
TGTGCCAGCAGAGCGGACAGGGACTATAATTCACCCCTCCACTTT,CASRADRDYNSPLHF,TRBV6-5,TRBD1,-,TRBJ1-6
TGTGCCAGCAGCTGGGGGACCGTTACCACTGAAGCTTTCTTT,CASSWGTVTTEAFF,TRBV5-8,-,-,TRBJ1-1
TGTGCCAGCCCCTATCGACAGGGGGACAATGAGCAGTTCTTC,CASPYRQGDNEQFF,TRBV18,TRBD1,few,TRBJ2-1
TGTGCCAGCAGCCTCGCCGCGGTTTACAATGAGCAGTTCTTC,CASSLAAVYNEQFF,TRBV7-6,-,-,TRBJ2-1
TGTGCCAGCAGCCTCGACCAAACAGGGACGAGCACAGATACGCAGTATTTT,CASSLDQTGTSTDTQYF,TRBV7-9,-,-,TRBJ2-3
TGTGCCAGCAGCTTATACCCCCGCACAGATACGCAGTATTTT,CASSLYPRTDTQYF,TRBV7-9,-,-,TRBJ2-3
TGTGCCAGCGAATGGACTAGCGGAAGCACAGATACGCAGTATTTT,CASEWTSGSTDTQYF,TRBV7-2,TRBD2,-,TRBJ2-3
TGTGCCAGCTCACCACCGGAACGGGGTGGGTACAATGAGCAGTTCTTC,CASSPPERGGYNEQFF,TRBV18,-,-,TRBJ2-1
TGTGCCAGCATCGGACAGATGAACAGCGGGGAGCTGTTTTTT,CASIGQMNSGELFF,TRBV28,-,-,TRBJ2-2
TGTGCCAGCTCACCACCTAGCCGCTACAATGAGCAGTTCTTC,CASSPPSRYNEQFF,TRBV18,-,-,TRBJ2-1
TGTGCCACCGTTGGGGGAGGGGAGACTGAAGCTTTCTTT,CATVGGGETEAFF,TRBV6-5,-,-,TRBJ1-1
TGTGCCAGCAGCTTTACAGGGGGCTCCTACAATGAGCAGTTCTTC,CASSFTGGSYNEQFF,TRBV7-3,TRBD1,-,TRBJ2-1
TGTGCCAGCAGTGAATGGGGGGTGCCGGGTGGCTACACCTTC,CASSEWGVPGGYTF,TRBV2,-,-,TRBJ1-2
TGTGCCAGTAGTAATCCCGGACTCCAAAGTGCCTACGAGCAGTACTTC,CASSNPGLQSAYEQYF,TRBV19,-,-,TRBJ2-7
TGTGCCAGCAGCGTAGGTGGGGCTAGCACAGATACGCAGTATTTT,CASSVGGASTDTQYF,TRBV9,-,once,TRBJ2-3
TGTGCCAGCAGTGAAGGAGCGGGAGCCGTCACCGGGGAGCTGTTTTTT,CASSEGAGAVTGELFF,TRBV2,TRBD2,-,TRBJ2-2
TGTGCCAGCAGTTACTACGGGGAGCCCTACGAGCAGTACTTC,CASSYYGEPYEQYF,TRBV6-5,-,-,TRBJ2-7
TGTGCCAGCAGAAGGACAGCAGTTGGACAAGAGACCCAGTACTTC,CASRRTAVGQETQYF,TRBV7-9,-,-,TRBJ2-5
TGCGCCAGCAGTCTAAGGGCAGCTAGCACAGATACGCAGTATTTT,CASSLRAASTDTQYF,TRBV5-1,-,-,TRBJ2-3
TGCGCCAGCAGCCGTCCCGGGACAGGGGACGATGGCTACACCTTC,CASSRPGTGDDGYTF,TRBV5-1,TRBD1,-,TRBJ1-2
TGCAGCGTTGGTCGACTAGCGGGGACCGGGGAGCTGTTTTTT,CSVGRLAGTGELFF,TRBV29-1,TRBD2,-,TRBJ2-2
TGTGCCAGCAGGGTCAGGGGAGGGTATGAGCAGTTCTTC,CASRVRGGYEQFF,TRBV6-6,-,-,TRBJ2-1
TGTGCCAGCAGTTTAGCTGCGGGGGGGCTAGAGACCCAGTACTTC,CASSLAAGGLETQYF,TRBV28,TRBD2,-,TRBJ2-5
TGTGCCAGCAGCGAGGGGGGTGTTCGGGGGGCAGATACGCAGTATTTT,CASSEGGVRGADTQYF,TRBV9,-,-,TRBJ2-3
TGTGCCAGCAGACCCCAACTAGCGGGGAGCACAGATACGCAGTATTTT,CASRPQLAGSTDTQYF,TRBV6-6,TRBD2,-,TRBJ2-3
TGTGCCAGCAGTTACAGGGGCAGGGACGAGCAGTACTTC,CASSYRGRDEQYF,TRBV6-5,-,few,TRBJ2-7
TGTGCCAACGAGCGGCGCCCGAACACCGGGGAGCTGTTTTTT,CANERRPNTGELFF,TRBV7-9,-,-,TRBJ2-2
TGTGCCAGCAGCCGGGACAGGGCCGCGAACACTGAAGCTTTCTTT,CASSRDRAANTEAFF,TRBV6-1,TRBD1,-,TRBJ1-1